This T cell receptor beta chain was documented in a study of blood T cell repertoires in COVID-19 (dated by TCRdb to 2020 to 2021). About the study as a whole: Samples from collaborators originated in the United States, Italy and Spain and spanned both the acute and convalescent phases of COVID-19. The repertoires were released in a freely available public database intended as a resource for research on the immune response to SARS-CoV-2. Subjects who had been exposed to COVID-19, were actively infected with it, or had recovered from it provided the deeply sampled blood TCRbeta repertoires that made up the dataset. Where available, HLA class I and class II types were taken from metadata supplied by the sample provider and were not determined by assay-based typing. The sample metadata nearly always contained a de-identified subject ID, COVID-19 status, age in years and sex. Samples were obtained from the ongoing ImmuneRACE study (first 160 participants) and from over a thousand subjects provided by 6 global collaborators. The prospective study material was composed of cDNA or gDNA derived from T cells, B-cell-depleted T cells, or PBMCs.

In Seattle, one collaborating source enrolled patients while the infection was active and tracked those patients longitudinally over the course of disease. Whole blood was collected in K2EDTA tubes by collaborating institutions according to the institutions' own protocols. For TCRbeta analysis, collaborators shipped samples as frozen whole blood, isolated PBMCs, or DNA extracted from either of those sample types. TCRbeta CDR3 regions were amplified from genomic DNA by means of the immunoSEQ Assay, a bias-controlled multiplex PCR. On the authors' methods: The number of nucleated cells in each sample was estimated by amplification of reference gene primers within the assay. To quantify the absolute abundance of each unique TCRbeta CDR3 rearrangement, sequence reads were collapsed and filtered. Productive Simpson clonality was computed per sample as the square root of Simpson's diversity index over productive rearrangements. TCRdb's version of the immuneACCESS table is confined to in-frame rearrangements and falls short of the full clone set. An unresolved V gene accounts for under half of the shortfall where checked; the remainder is of unknown origin. V and J calls and clone size are given by that table; D and trimming were obtained from the DNA. Present in this sample are roughly 220,000 clones, roughly 80% of which were seen just once. The ten largest clones take up 6.5% to 9% of the sample.

In regard to this clone: The specificity of this receptor is unknown. Base qualities are missing; no much larger clone stands one base away.

The full study reports these points: How much clinical and demographic metadata was included differed by source and by participant, and the metadata was provided uncurated.

Measured from the cysteine to the phenylalanine, the CDR3 is 16 residues long. The sequence is cut down to CDR3 DNA, 48 bases in frame from base 1. The germline V and J ends show losses of 6 bases and 4 bases respectively, and no gene match explains 14 bases of the junction. The germline V gene gives CDR1 as SGHTA and CDR2 as FQGNSA. This sequence uses TRBV7-2 and TRBJ2-5, with 7 bases aligning to TRBD2. This TCR derives from a woman at least 80 years old with COVID-19, enrolled during active disease. Sequencing input: peripheral blood. The CDR3 amino acid sequence is: CASSPTRAGVGETQYF. Here is the DNA: TGTGCCAGCAGTCCAACCCGGGCGGGAGTGGGAGAGACCCAGTACTTC.